Below, 2 T cell receptor beta chains from the same sample are listed, as sequenced in a study of T cells in localized non-small cell lung cancer. TCRdb keeps only in-frame clones here, not all; method: immunoSEQ multiplex PCR. The sample carries about 48,000 clones, 70% to 85% recorded once. The material was peripheral blood, obtained before any cancer treatment. Receptors originate from a man aged 35 to 70 with stage I squamous cell lung carcinoma.

The genes are TRBV10-3 and TRBJ1-4; D perhaps matches TRBD1 (6 bases). Germline CDR1 is ENHRY and CDR2 is SYGVKD. V was shortened by 5 bases and J by 8 bases, with 15 bases between the two germline ends. The CDR3 extends over 14 amino acids. CDR3 DNA sequence: TGTGCCATCAGTCCCGGGACAAGCGTAGAAAAACTGTTTTTT. Its protein is CAISPGTSVEKLFF.

J is TRBJ2-1 and V is TRBV9; the D is unclear. Deletions cut 1 base from V and 3 bases from J, with 11 bases between. The length of the CDR3 is 15 residues. Germline assignment: CDR1 SGDLS and CDR2 YYNGEE. The CDR3 DNA reads as TGTGCCAGCAGCGTATACTCAGCGATCTACAATGAGCAGTTCTTC. Translating gives CASSVYSAIYNEQFF.